A selection of T cell receptor beta chains follows, all from one sample in a study of shared clonotypes between healthy human individuals. The table came from immunoSEQ multiplex PCR; TCRdb's copy has only in-frame clones and leaves some out. This table holds hundreds of thousands of clones, 95% to 97% found once. Sample: naive CD4+ T cells sorted from blood. All receptors derive from a woman in her 30s in good health. Each CDR3 is given with its conserved first and last residue. The order of the fields is J gene, D gene, V gene, clone size, CDR3 protein, CDR3 DNA. D genes are given only for firm matches. Only some rows state a clone size, as once, few, many or a class for expanded clones.

j_gene: TRBJ1-5
d_gene: NA
v_gene: TRBV19
abundance: NA
CDR3aa: CASSIDQDDYQPQHF
CDR3nt: TGTGCCAGTAGTATAGACCAGGACGATTATCAGCCCCAGCATTTT

j_gene: TRBJ2-5
d_gene: NA
v_gene: TRBV9
abundance: NA
CDR3aa: CASSRSGTQYF
CDR3nt: TGTGCCAGCAGCCGCTCCGGGACCCAGTACTTC

j_gene: TRBJ1-5
d_gene: NA
v_gene: TRBV6-5
abundance: NA
CDR3aa: CASSSALYQPQHF
CDR3nt: TGTGCCAGCAGTTCTGCTCTGTATCAGCCCCAGCATTTT

j_gene: TRBJ2-7
d_gene: NA
v_gene: TRBV2
abundance: NA
CDR3aa: CASSEGGGGPYEQYF
CDR3nt: TGTGCCAGCAGTGAGGGAGGGGGGGGTCCCTACGAGCAGTACTTC

j_gene: TRBJ2-7
d_gene: TRBD1
v_gene: TRBV6-1
abundance: NA
CDR3aa: CARTPPRTGTYEQYF
CDR3nt: TGTGCCAGGACGCCGCCTCGGACAGGAACCTACGAGCAGTACTTC

j_gene: TRBJ1-6
d_gene: NA
v_gene: TRBV15
abundance: NA
CDR3aa: CATSGYLSGSPLHF
CDR3nt: TGTGCCACCAGCGGGTACCTCAGCGGTTCACCCCTCCACTTT

j_gene: TRBJ2-1
d_gene: NA
v_gene: TRBV9
abundance: NA
CDR3aa: CASSALNEQFF
CDR3nt: TGTGCCAGCAGCGCCCTCAATGAGCAGTTCTTC

j_gene: TRBJ2-1
d_gene: TRBD2
v_gene: TRBV6-1
abundance: NA
CDR3aa: CASSESGPTSGRARFF
CDR3nt: TGTGCCAGCAGTGAATCGGGGCCGACTAGCGGGAGGGCCCGATTCTTC

j_gene: TRBJ2-1
d_gene: TRBD2
v_gene: TRBV4-1
abundance: once
CDR3aa: CASSQDPAGGPYNEQFF
CDR3nt: TGCGCCAGCAGCCAAGACCCAGCGGGAGGGCCGTACAATGAGCAGTTCTTC

j_gene: TRBJ2-1
d_gene: NA
v_gene: TRBV5-4
abundance: NA
CDR3aa: CASSLAQGVINNEQFF
CDR3nt: TGTGCCAGCAGCTTGGCACAGGGAGTCATCAACAATGAGCAGTTCTTC

j_gene: TRBJ2-7
d_gene: TRBD1
v_gene: TRBV19
abundance: NA
CDR3aa: CASKVDRVSYEQYF
CDR3nt: TGTGCCAGTAAAGTGGACAGGGTCTCCTACGAGCAGTACTTC

j_gene: TRBJ2-7
d_gene: TRBD2
v_gene: TRBV2
abundance: NA
CDR3aa: CASSVGRGGEQYF
CDR3nt: TGTGCCAGCAGTGTGGGGAGGGGCGGCGAGCAGTACTTC

j_gene: TRBJ1-6
d_gene: NA
v_gene: TRBV7-9
abundance: NA
CDR3aa: CASSLALGAGSPLHF
CDR3nt: TGTGCCAGCAGCTTAGCGCTGGGGGCCGGTTCACCCCTCCACTTT

j_gene: TRBJ1-5
d_gene: TRBD1
v_gene: TRBV19
abundance: NA
CDR3aa: CASSINGLDRLNQPQHF
CDR3nt: TGTGCCAGTAGTATAAACGGCCTGGACAGGCTTAATCAGCCCCAGCATTTT

j_gene: TRBJ1-2
d_gene: NA
v_gene: TRBV7-9
abundance: NA
CDR3aa: CASSRQSSSHYGYTF
CDR3nt: TGTGCCAGCAGCCGCCAGTCATCCTCTCACTATGGCTACACCTTC

j_gene: TRBJ1-1
d_gene: TRBD1
v_gene: TRBV28
abundance: once
CDR3aa: CASSYHRGMNTEAFF
CDR3nt: TGTGCCAGCAGTTACCACAGGGGGATGAACACTGAAGCTTTCTTT